This TCR beta chain is from a study of blood T cell repertoires in COVID-19. Study summary: Sample material is recorded as cDNA or gDNA derived from T cells, B-cell-depleted T cells, or PBMCs.

Trimming shortened V by 7 bases and J by 7 bases, and 21 bases separated the two germline ends. Germline CDR1 SGHTS, CDR2 YDEGEE. CDR3 length: 15 residues. Participants were aged about 18 to 90 years from around 24 US areas. Recovered status in Cohort 3 required two negative PCRs, clearance, or symptom resolution. Original processing notes: Amplification of reference gene primers provided the estimated nucleated cell counts. This table comes from immunoSEQ multiplex PCR, and its TCRdb copy is limited to in-frame clones, with some not included. V and J calls and clone size follow that table, whereas D and trimming were derived from the DNA. The sample lists 200,000 to 250,000 clones; about 84% were seen once.

The sequenced material came from PBMCs or T cells enriched from blood (not recorded which). The V gene is TRBV5-8, the J gene TRBJ2-4; TRBD2 might be the D (6 bases). This TCR was sampled from a man aged 55 to 69 who had recovered from COVID-19. DNA of the CDR3: TGTGCCAGCGCCATACGGGACTCGATTTTGAACATTCAGTACTTC. Residues: CASAIRDSILNIQYF.